A single sample gave rise to the 21 T cell receptor beta chains below, sequenced in a study of blood T cells in healthy people across ages. Sample-barcoded 5' priming and a J-beta primer mix drove a second PCR of roughly 6 to 12 cycles. TCRdb re-called the 5' RACE reads through MiXCR, storing one row per CDR3 protein. The sample records about 620,000 distinct CDR3 sequences, approximately 52% being singletons. Sequencing used blood. The receptors derive from an elderly woman in good health.

The chain combines TRBV25-1 with TRBJ2-4; unclear D gene. TRBJ2-7 explains the end of the DNA better; the J call may be wrong. The CDR3 contains 13 residues. Germline V CDR1 and CDR2: MGHDK, SYGVNS. CDR3 nucleotide sequence: TGTGCCAGCAGTGATGGCAGATTAGACGAGCAGTACTTC. It translates to CASSDGRLDEQYF.

This chain joins TRBV20-1 and TRBJ2-7; D possibly corresponds to TRBD1 (6 bases). V lost 3 bases, J lost 4 bases, and 10 bases lay in between. The CDR3 has 12 residues. CDR1 is DFQATT and CDR2 is SNEGSKA in the germline V gene (reference sequence). The CDR3, as DNA: TGCAGTGCTAGCGACAGGTGGTACGAGCAGTACTTC. Translation gives CSASDRWYEQYF.

V is TRBV9 and J is TRBJ2-3, with 7 bases fitting TRBD2. The CDR3 is 16 residues long. Losses at the gene ends were 4 bases for V and 1 base for J; bases not matched to a gene: 9. Germline lookup yields CDR1 SGDLS and CDR2 YYNGEE. CDR3 region: CASSPRTSRGTDTQYF. In DNA form, the CDR3 reads TGTGCCAGCAGCCCCCGGACTAGTAGGGGCACAGATACGCAGTATTTT.

The V gene is TRBV3-1, the J gene TRBJ2-7; D remains unclear. Trimming stripped 0 bases from V and 2 bases from J, with 8 bases between. The CDR3 runs 14 residues. The germline gives CDR1 LGHDT, CDR2 YNNKEL (reference sequence). CDR3 bases: TGTGCCAGCAGCCAAGATGTAAAAACCTACGAGCAGTACTTC. This codes for CASSQDVKTYEQYF.

The V call is TRBV5-1, the J call TRBJ1-2; the match to TRBD1 covers 9 bases. The CDR3 has 12 amino acids. After removal of 8 bases from V and 2 bases from J, the junction contained 1 base not matched to a gene. Germline V lookup: CDR1 SGHRS, CDR2 YFSETQ. CDR3 sequence (DNA): TGCGCCAGTGGGACAGGGAACTATGGCTACACCTTC. Translating it yields CASGTGNYGYTF.

The CDR3 spells CASSSYRPRQGMNEQFF. CDR3 sequence (DNA): TGTGCCAGCAGCTCCTACAGACCTCGACAGGGGATGAATGAGCAGTTCTTC. The chain couples TRBV5-6 to TRBJ2-1, with 8 bases aligning to TRBD1. Germline values: CDR1 SGHDT, CDR2 YYEEEE. The CDR3 spans 17 residues. With V trimmed by 3 bases and J by 7 bases, 15 bases remained unmatched.

Many counts were recorded for this clonotype. J is TRBJ2-6 and V is TRBV15; no definite D call. Trimming pared 8 bases from V and 4 bases from J, leaving 12 bases between. Germline V gene lookup returns CDR1 LNHNV and CDR2 YYDKDF (reference sequence). The CDR3 covers 14 residues. CDR3 protein: CATSVGNGANVLTF. CDR3 bases: TGTGCCACCTCGGTTGGTAACGGGGCCAACGTCCTGACTTTC.

Only a few counts were recorded for this clonotype. The gene calls are TRBV18 and TRBJ2-7; either TRBD1 or TRBD2 may fit D (6 bases each). Trimming pared 6 bases from V and 6 bases from J, leaving 21 bases between. This CDR3 comprises 15 residues. Looked up from germline, CDR1 is KGHSH and CDR2 is LQKENI. CDR3 protein: CASSPRRQGGSEQYF. DNA for the CDR3: TGTGCCAGCTCTCCCCGTCGACAAGGGGGGAGCGAGCAGTACTTC.

The chain uses TRBV24-1 and TRBJ2-1; possibly TRBD1 for D (5 bases). Germline assignment: CDR1 KGHDR and CDR2 SFDVKD. V was shortened by 4 bases and J by 10 bases, with 10 bases between the two germline ends. The CDR3 is 12 residues long. The CDR3 is CATSESHREQFF. The CDR3 bases are TGTGCCACCAGTGAGTCGCACAGGGAGCAGTTCTTC.

The chain employs TRBV4-1 and TRBJ2-7, with 12 nucleotides matching TRBD2. CDR3 length: 18 amino acids. Germline V CDR1 and CDR2: MGHRA, YSYEKL. V dropped 4 bases and J dropped 1; count of bases not matched to a gene: 11. CDR3: CASSLQARGLAGSYEQYF. The CDR3 DNA is TGCGCCAGCAGCCTTCAAGCTAGGGGACTAGCGGGTTCCTACGAGCAGTACTTC.

In its sample, this clonotype was seen once. The J gene is TRBJ2-5, the V gene TRBV10-3, with D unclear. CDR1 is ENHRY, CDR2 SYGVKD, per germline. This CDR3 spans 14 amino acids. The ends were cut back, 2 bases at V and 5 bases at J, with 12 bases in the middle. The CDR3 DNA is TGTGCCATCAGTGAGGTGTCCTACGGGGAGACCCAGTACTTC. Encoded protein: CAISEVSYGETQYF.

This chain joins TRBV6-1 and TRBJ2-1, with a weak D call TRBD2 (6 bases). The V end was cut by 6 bases, the J end by 4 bases, with 16 bases between. The CDR3 covers 15 residues. Germline assignment: CDR1 MNHNS and CDR2 SASEGT. CDR3 DNA: TGTGCCAGCAGACAGATCGGGGGTGGGTACAATGAGCAGTTCTTC. This codes for CASRQIGGGYNEQFF.

This clonotype showed up just a few times. The chain combines TRBV7-9 with TRBJ1-1; 10 nucleotides align to TRBD1. Germline-derived CDR1 and CDR2 are SEHNR and FQNEAQ (reference sequence). V lost 1 base to trimming and J lost 5 bases; unmatched junction nucleotides: 16. CDR3 length: 19 amino acids. In nucleotides, the CDR3 is TGTGCCAGCAGCTTAGGAAAGGGACAGGGGCTAGGGCCGGGGACTGAAGCTTTCTTT. Its translation: CASSLGKGQGLGPGTEAFF. Variable domain in full (rest from reference TRBV7-9 and TRBJ1-1): DTGVSQNPRHKITKRGQNVTFRCDPISEHNRLYWYRQTLGQGPEFLTYFQNEAQLEKSRLLSDRFSAERPKGSFSTLEIQRTEQGDSAMYLCASSLGKGQGLGPGTEAFFGQGTRLTVV.

This clonotype has just a few counts. The chain uses TRBV28 and TRBJ2-2, with D possibly called TRBD1 or TRBD2 (6 bases each). The CDR3 loop spans 13 amino acids. The germline gives CDR1 MDHEN, CDR2 SYDVKM. Trimming removed 8 bases from V and 12 bases from J, with 19 bases in between. For the CDR3, the DNA is TGTGCCAGCCTCCCGCCCGGGGGCCGAAAGCTGTTTTTT. It yields the protein CASLPPGGRKLFF.

This clonotype was picked up many times. The chain couples TRBV14 to TRBJ2-7; a possible D gene is TRBD1 (6 bases). The CDR3 totals 13 residues. The V end lost 3 bases, the J end lost 4 bases, and 10 bases lay between the germline ends. The germline V gene has CDR1 SGHDN and CDR2 FVKESK. This chain's CDR3 is CASSQWGTYEQYF. In DNA form, the CDR3 reads TGTGCCAGCAGCCAGTGGGGGACATACGAGCAGTACTTC.

Comments on this clonotype: A much larger clone lies one base from this, so it may be a read error. This chain joins TRBV7-2 and TRBJ2-1; D gene ambiguous. The CDR3 is made up of 11 amino acids. V was trimmed by 5 bases and J by 11 bases, leaving 10 bases between them. CDR1 and CDR2 (germline): SGHTA, FQGNSA. The chain's CDR3 is CASSTVGKQFF. In DNA, the CDR3 is TGTGCCAGCAGCACTGTAGGTAAGCAGTTCTTC.

V usage is TRBV4-1 and J usage is TRBJ1-1; 9 bases match TRBD1. V dropped 1 base and J dropped 5; count of bases not matched to a gene: 8. The CDR3 sequence is 16 residues long. Germline V CDR1 and CDR2: MGHRA, YSYEKL. CDR3 sequence: CASSQGLQGAWTEAFF. The CDR3 region has the DNA TGCGCCAGCAGCCAAGGACTACAGGGGGCATGGACTGAAGCTTTCTTT.

This clonotype was counted at least ten times. The rearrangement uses TRBV5-1 and TRBJ2-5, with D hard to call. The V end was cut by 0 bases, the J end by 2 bases, with 8 bases between. The CDR3 totals 14 residues. CDR1 and CDR2 from the germline V gene are SGHRS and YFSETQ. CDR3 coding DNA: TGCGCCAGCAGCTTGGGGTCGATTCAAGAGACCCAGTACTTC. Protein product: CASSLGSIQETQYF.

This clonotype was seen more than once but under ten times. A much larger clone differs by one base, so this may be a read error. The genes are TRBV12-5 and TRBJ2-4; no definite D call. The J call may be faulty, since TRBJ2-7 better matches the DNA end. This CDR3 is 15 amino acids long. Germline V gene data show CDR1 as LGHNT and CDR2 as FRNRAP. This CDR3 reads CASDPVRWVPCEQYF. CDR3 coding DNA: TGTGCTAGTGACCCCGTAAGGTGGGTCCCTTGCGAGCAGTACTTC.

This clonotype came up many times. The chain joins TRBV2 to TRBJ1-4, with TRBD1 matching 7 bases. The CDR3 extends over 19 amino acids. Germline loops: CDR1 SNHLY, CDR2 FYNNEI. The ends lost 4 bases at V and 3 bases at J; junction bases unmatched: 17. CDR3 protein: CASSVFRQGQGVANEKLFF. CDR3 DNA sequence: TGTGCCAGCAGTGTGTTCCGACAGGGCCAGGGAGTTGCTAATGAAAAACTGTTTTTT.

As for this clonotype: A much larger clone lies a single base off, so this may be a read error. V and J are TRBV7-9 and TRBJ2-3; tentatively, D is TRBD1 (6 bases). The CDR3 covers 15 residues. CDR1 is SEHNR and CDR2 is FQNEAQ in the germline V gene (reference sequence). CDR3 protein: CASRPRAFSTGTQYF. CDR3 nucleotide sequence: TGTGCCAGCAGACCCAGGGCATTCTCGACAGGTACGCAGTATTTT.